This T cell receptor (beta chain) was captured in a study of radiation and T cells in renal cell carcinoma. Time point denoted: baseline pretreatment blood. Treatment indicated: 15 Gy SBRT to primary tumor, nephrectomy 4 weeks later. The tumor was a clear cell renal cell carcinoma. The V gene end was trimmed by 2 bases and the J gene end by 6 bases; junction bases not matched to a gene: 2. CDR1 MNHNS and CDR2 SASEGT come from the germline V gene. The CDR3 length is 14 residues. Measured with immunoSEQ multiplex PCR; TCRdb has only the in-frame clones, and not every one. This table has 95,000 to 150,000 clones, roughly 85% appearing once.

This sequence originates from a woman aged 55-69 years with renal cell carcinoma. The sequenced sample was blood, obtained from a patient whose treatment included radiotherapy and nephrectomy. The rearrangement uses TRBV6-1 and TRBJ2-2, with TRBD1 matching over 8 bases. The CDR3 DNA follows: TGTGCCAGCAGTGAAAGGACAGGGTCCGGGGAGCTGTTTTTT. Protein: CASSERTGSGELFF.